A single sample is the source of the 7 T cell receptor beta chains below, sequenced in a study of blood T cells in healthy people across ages. The second PCR ran roughly 7 to 12 cycles with a sample-barcoded 5' primer and J-beta primers. TCRdb re-derived calls from the 5' RACE reads in MiXCR, one entry per CDR3 protein. The data contain 1.2 million to 1.5 million distinct CDR3 sequences, about 40% of them singletons. The specimen was blood. The receptors derive from a woman in her late teens or twenties in good health.

Regarding this clonotype: Relative to the germline gene, one junction end is altered; a read error may explain this. The rearrangement joins TRBV4-1 to TRBJ2-7; 10 positions agree with TRBD2. Per the germline V gene, CDR1 is MGHRA and CDR2 is YSYEKL. The CDR3 consists of 18 residues. The CDR3 region is CASSQDPSGRSGFYEQYF. The CDR3 region has the DNA TGCGCCAGCAGCCAAGACCCTAGCGGGAGATCAGGTTTCTACGAGCAGTATTTC.

This clonotype was seen a few times. V and J are TRBV20-1 and TRBJ2-1; 12 bases map to TRBD2. The CDR3 has 14 residues. Looked up from germline, CDR1 is DFQATT and CDR2 is SNEGSKA (reference sequence). Losses at the gene ends were 6 bases for V and 5 bases for J; bases not matched to a gene: 5. The CDR3 loop reads CSAPSGGANNEQFF. Here the CDR3 DNA reads TGCAGTGCCCCTAGCGGGGGGGCCAACAATGAGCAGTTCTTC.

The chain carries TRBV21-1 and TRBJ2-7; TRBD2, the table's D call, lacks a check against the DNA. TRBV21-1 is a pseudogene segment. This CDR3 has 17 amino acids. The CDR3: CASSATIRASGSYEQYF. In nucleotides, the CDR3 is TGTGCCAGCAGCGCCACAATAAGGGCTAGCGGAAGTTACGAGCAGTACTTC.

The table lists this clonotype with a count of one. The V call is TRBV10-3, the J call TRBJ2-5, with D unresolved. Germline V gene data show CDR1 as ENHRY and CDR2 as SYGVKD. Trimming removed 10 bases from V and 11 bases from J, with 20 bases in between. The CDR3 is made up of 12 amino acids. The chain's CDR3 is CAKAPKGDEQYF. For the CDR3, the DNA is TGTGCCAAGGCCCCTAAGGGTGATGAGCAGTACTTC.

The J gene is TRBJ2-6, the V gene TRBV2; perhaps D is TRBD1 or TRBD2 (5 bases each). V lost 7 bases and J lost 0, with 19 bases in between. Looked up from germline, CDR1 is SNHLY and CDR2 is FYNNEI. There are 18 residues in the CDR3. This CDR3 reads CASIRLGQRGSGANVLTF. For the CDR3, the DNA is TGTGCCAGCATCCGGTTAGGCCAGAGGGGCTCTGGGGCCAACGTCCTGACTTTC.

This clonotype came up a few times. This chain links TRBV9 with TRBJ2-5; D is possibly TRBD1 (6 bases). There are 11 residues in the CDR3. Trimming took 1 base from V and 11 from J, leaving 9 bases between them. The germline V gene has CDR1 SGDLS and CDR2 YYNGEE. The CDR3 sequence is CASSVRTEQYF. The CDR3 nucleotides are TGTGCCAGCAGCGTAAGGACAGAGCAGTACTTC.

This rearrangement joins TRBV9 to TRBJ2-7; the match to TRBD1 covers 7 bases. This CDR3 has 13 amino acids. J gave up 5 bases and V 3 bases, and 5 bases lay outside the gene matches. The germline V gene encodes CDR1 SGDLS and CDR2 YYNGEE. The CDR3 sequence is CASSGAGGHEQYF. The DNA for the CDR3 is TGTGCCAGCAGCGGCGCAGGGGGTCACGAGCAGTACTTC.